This is a list of T cell receptor beta chains from one sample in a study of blood T cell repertoires in COVID-19. TCRdb's copy holds only in-frame clones and misses some; the assay was immunoSEQ multiplex PCR. Seen here are around 150,000 clones, about 78% observed once, and the top ten hold 11%. Sequenced input: peripheral blood. The receptors were gathered from a man in his 60s who had recovered from COVID-19. CDR3s include the opening cysteine and the closing phenylalanine or tryptophan. The D gene is left open where the match is weak. Size is stated for part of the rows, as once, few or many counts, or as a class when the clone is expanded.

cdr3_nt cdr3_aa clone_size j_call v_call d_call
TGTGCCAGCAGCCAAGCATCTAGCGGGAGGGCCGGGGAGACCCAGTACTTC CASSQASSGRAGETQYF once TRBJ2-5 TRBV14 TRBD2
TGTGCCAGCACCGAAGGCAGGGGCAATTCACCCCTCCACTTT CASTEGRGNSPLHF . TRBJ1-6 TRBV7-9 .
TGTGCCAGCAGCGGGACAGGGTCCGCGGGCGGGGAGCTGTTTTTT CASSGTGSAGGELFF . TRBJ2-2 TRBV2 TRBD1
TGTGCCAGCAGCCCAAAGGAGCGGCTAGACAATGAGCAGTTCTTC CASSPKERLDNEQFF . TRBJ2-1 TRBV7-9 .
TGCGCCAGCAGCCAACGAGCGGGAGCGGGGACAGATACGCAGTATTTT CASSQRAGAGTDTQYF few TRBJ2-3 TRBV4-1 TRBD2
TGTGCCAGCAGCCCCCGGACTAGCACGGATACGCAGTATTTT CASSPRTSTDTQYF . TRBJ2-3 TRBV14 TRBD2
TGTGCCAGCAGTGAAACGACAGGGAGGGGAAACACCATATATTTT CASSETTGRGNTIYF . TRBJ1-3 TRBV28 TRBD1
TGTGCCAGCAGCCTCCTATTGACAGGGGGGCGAGGCTACACCTTC CASSLLLTGGRGYTF . TRBJ1-2 TRBV27 TRBD1
TGTGCCAGCAGCCAAGGGGGCGTAAACACCATATATTTT CASSQGGVNTIYF . TRBJ1-3 TRBV3-1/TRBV3-2 .
TGTGCCAGCAGCCCTAGACTAGCTGTCACGTTCTTC CASSPRLAVTFF . TRBJ2-1 TRBV7-8 TRBD2
TGTGCCAGCAGCTTAGTAGCTAGCAGGTCAGATACGCAGTATTTT CASSLVASRSDTQYF . TRBJ2-3 TRBV7-2 .
TGTGCCAGCAGCTTAGAGGGACAAAATTCACCCCTCCACTTT CASSLEGQNSPLHF few TRBJ1-6 TRBV7-9 .
TGTGCTAGCAGCCCCGCGGCGGTCAGTGGTACCGGGGAGCTGTTTTTT CASSPAAVSGTGELFF many TRBJ2-2 TRBV7-7 .
TGTGCCAGCAGCCTCGCGGTGGGGAACACTGAAGCTTTCTTT CASSLAVGNTEAFF once TRBJ1-1 TRBV7-2 .
TGTGCCAGCAGACCAACTAGCGGATCCTACAATGAGCAGTTCTTC CASRPTSGSYNEQFF . TRBJ2-1 TRBV28 TRBD2
TGTGCCAGCACCCCGCGGCCAGGGGCTCTGGGCGAGCAGTACTTC CASTPRPGALGEQYF . TRBJ2-7 TRBV6-5 .
TGTGCCAGCAGCCCTGACAGGGAAACTGGAAACACCATATATTTT CASSPDRETGNTIYF . TRBJ1-3 TRBV4-2 TRBD1
TGTGCCAGTAGTATAGATCATGCAGCGGGATCCTACGAGCAGTACTTC CASSIDHAAGSYEQYF . TRBJ2-7 TRBV19 TRBD2